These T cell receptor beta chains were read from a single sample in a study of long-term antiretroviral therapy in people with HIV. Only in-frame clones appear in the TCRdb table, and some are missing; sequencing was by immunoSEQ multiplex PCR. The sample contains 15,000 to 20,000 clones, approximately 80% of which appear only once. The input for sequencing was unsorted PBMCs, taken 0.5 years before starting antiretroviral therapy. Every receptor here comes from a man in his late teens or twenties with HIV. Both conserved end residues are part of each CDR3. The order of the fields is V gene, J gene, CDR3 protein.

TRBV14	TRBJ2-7	CASSPSLAYEQYF
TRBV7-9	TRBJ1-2	CASSLAYGTNGYTF
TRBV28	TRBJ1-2	CASSLTGPNINGYTF
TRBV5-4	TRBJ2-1	CASSWSNNEQFF
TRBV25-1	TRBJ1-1	CASDPGGRNTEAFF
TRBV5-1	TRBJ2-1	CASSPLAGSEQFF
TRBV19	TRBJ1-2	CASREGGVRRPDRYGYTF
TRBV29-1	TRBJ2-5	CSAPTSGRRGETQYF
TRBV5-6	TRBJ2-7	CASSLAALTKSSYEQYF
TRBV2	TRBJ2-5	CASSVHPVQETQYF
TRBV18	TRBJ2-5	CASSPPGETGDYVTQYF
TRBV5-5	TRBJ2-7	CASSLFDDRNSYEQYF
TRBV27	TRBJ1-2	CASSFGGGYTF
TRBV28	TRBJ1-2	CASSFGGLGYTF
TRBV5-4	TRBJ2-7	CASSLGSSYEQYF
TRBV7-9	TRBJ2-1	CASSPASMTGNEQFF
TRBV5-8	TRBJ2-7	CASSPGQSTYEQYF
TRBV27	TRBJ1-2	CASSFKGAGGYTF
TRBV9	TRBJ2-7	CASSVASRGGTYEQYF
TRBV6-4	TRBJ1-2	CASSDSGHLVGGTF
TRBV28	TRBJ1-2	CAISGTGVGSGYGYTF
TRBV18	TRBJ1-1	CASSPLGEGFGTEAFF
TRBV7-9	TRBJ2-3	CASSLKQATSTDTQYF
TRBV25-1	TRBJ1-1	CASSLTGNTEAFF
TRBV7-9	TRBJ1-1	CASSLDGTGNTEAFF
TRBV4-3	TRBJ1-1	CASSQVARGFEDTEAFF
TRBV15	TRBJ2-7	CATSRGHEQYF
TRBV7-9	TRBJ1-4	CASSLASWRATNEKLFF
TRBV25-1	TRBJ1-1	CASSGTGGTEAFF
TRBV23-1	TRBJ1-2	CASSQLRSSNYGYTF
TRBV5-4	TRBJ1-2	CASSDLDRFYGYTF
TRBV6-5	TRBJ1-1	CASSYSTSGEAFF
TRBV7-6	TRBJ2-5	CASRGTGRQETQYF
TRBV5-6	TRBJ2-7	CASSYAGNYEQYF
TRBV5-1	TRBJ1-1	CASSLDYTEAFF
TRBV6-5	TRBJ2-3	CASSYSWGDTDTQYF
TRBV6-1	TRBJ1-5	CAAQPGTDPLPQHF
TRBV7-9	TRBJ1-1	CASSLERYTEAFF
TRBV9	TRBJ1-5	CASSVGQGISGPQHF
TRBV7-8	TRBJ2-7	CASSPDRGGYEQYF
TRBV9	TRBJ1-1	CASSVEGYTEAFF
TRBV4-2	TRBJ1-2	CASSPKVGASWNYGYTF